One sample yielded the 10 T cell receptor beta chains listed below, sequenced in a study of OX40 agonist ivuxolimab in advanced cancers. Generated by immunoSEQ multiplex PCR, the TCRdb table keeps only in-frame clones and is missing some. This table has approximately 100,000 clones, roughly 87% appearing once. The source was CD4+ or CD8+ T cells sorted from blood, collected in a trial of the OX40 agonist ivuxolimab. The origin of the receptors is an adult with an advanced solid tumor such as melanoma, head and neck, liver or kidney cancer.

V usage is TRBV4-2 and J usage is TRBJ2-7; D is undetermined. CDR3 length: 13 amino acids. Germline lookup yields CDR1 LGHNA and CDR2 YNFKEQ. V was cut by 4 bases and J by 3 bases, with 10 bases left in between. CDR3: CASSPNLGYEQYF. In DNA, the CDR3 is TGTGCCAGCAGCCCCAATCTAGGCTACGAGCAGTACTTC.

The chain employs TRBV7-9 and TRBJ1-2; D not certain. The CDR3 is made up of 16 amino acids. The V end was cut by 0 bases, the J end by 8 bases, with 19 bases between. Germline V lookup: CDR1 SEHNR, CDR2 FQNEAQ (reference sequence). The CDR3 DNA sequence: TGTGCCAGCAGCTTAGCCACGTCTATTATTCTATGGGGCTACACCTTC. This codes for CASSLATSIILWGYTF. Using reference TRBV7-9 and TRBJ1-2 for the parts outside the CDR3, the full variable domain is DTGVSQNPRHKITKRGQNVTFRCDPISEHNRLYWYRQTLGQGPEFLTYFQNEAQLEKSRLLSDRFSAERPKGSFSTLEIQRTEQGDSAMYLCASSLATSIILWGYTFGSGTRLTVV.

The CDR3 sequence is CASSQRTSGSLAQYF. In nucleotides, the CDR3 is TGTGCCAGCAGCCAACGCACTAGCGGGAGTTTGGCCCAGTACTTC. The V and J genes are TRBV4-2 and TRBJ2-5, with 11 nucleotides matching TRBD2. CDR3 length: 15 amino acids. With V trimmed by 2 bases and J by 9 bases, 8 bases remained unmatched. CDR1 and CDR2 from the germline V gene are LGHNA and YNFKEQ.

In its sample, this clone was seen once. The chain uses TRBV7-2 and TRBJ2-7; D not certain. Per the germline V gene, CDR1 is SGHTA and CDR2 is FQGNSA. The ends were cut back, 1 base at V and 3 bases at J, with 13 bases in the middle. This CDR3 is built from 15 residues. The CDR3 loop is CASSLEIPGYYEQYF. Here the CDR3 DNA reads TGTGCCAGCAGCTTAGAAATCCCCGGCTACTACGAGCAGTACTTC.

This chain links TRBV7-2 with TRBJ1-1; perhaps TRBD1 as D (5 bases). CDR1 and CDR2 from the germline V gene are SGHTA and FQGNSA. The V and J ends lost 2 bases and 1 base respectively, with 14 bases between them. The CDR3 runs to 16 residues. The CDR3 region is CASSLFPTQENTEAFF. Written as DNA, the CDR3 is TGTGCCAGCAGCTTATTCCCCACACAGGAGAACACTGAAGCTTTCTTT.

This chain connects TRBV4-3 to TRBJ2-6; TRBD2 is a possible D gene (6 bases). Germline values: CDR1 LGHNA, CDR2 YSLEER. With 9 bases removed from V and 0 bases from J, the gap between germline ends came to 21 bases. CDR3 length equals 18 residues. CDR3 residues: CASSAGLINHSGANVLTF. The CDR3 nucleotides are TGCGCCAGTAGCGCGGGGCTTATTAACCACTCTGGGGCCAACGTCCTGACTTTC.

The chain couples TRBV7-2 to TRBJ2-1, with TRBD2 matching over 10 bases. The length of the CDR3 is 15 residues. V lost 2 bases and J lost 6; bases outside the gene matches: 4. Germline CDR1 SGHTA, CDR2 FQGNSA. CDR3 loop: CASSLLAGVSNEQFF. The CDR3 nucleotides read TGTGCCAGCAGCTTACTAGCGGGAGTTTCCAATGAGCAGTTCTTC.

The chain links TRBV5-1 to TRBJ2-3, with 11 nucleotides matching TRBD2. Germline CDR1 is SGHRS and CDR2 is YFSETQ. J gave up 6 bases and V 0 bases, and 3 bases lay outside the gene matches. This CDR3 has 15 amino acids. The CDR3 sequence: CASSLVSSGRDTQYF. Written as DNA, the CDR3 is TGCGCCAGCAGCTTGGTTTCTAGCGGGAGGGATACGCAGTATTTT.

The chain is built from TRBV4-1 and TRBJ2-5; 8 nucleotides match TRBD1. The end of the DNA aligns better with TRBJ2-7, so the J call may be wrong. CDR1 is MGHRA, CDR2 YSYEKL, per germline. The CDR3 consists of 15 residues. CDR3 sequence: CASSQYSGQDYEQYF. As DNA, the CDR3 is TGCGCCAGCAGCCAATACTCGGGACAGGACTACGAGCAGTACTTC.

The chain uses TRBV5-1 and TRBJ1-3; the D is unclear. The CDR3 runs 15 residues. Germline CDR1 is SGHRS and CDR2 is YFSETQ. V shed 5 bases and J shed 2 bases, with 14 bases lying between them. The CDR3 here is CASRNRPLPGNTIYF. The DNA for the CDR3 is TGCGCCAGCAGGAACCGACCCTTGCCTGGAAACACCATATATTTT.